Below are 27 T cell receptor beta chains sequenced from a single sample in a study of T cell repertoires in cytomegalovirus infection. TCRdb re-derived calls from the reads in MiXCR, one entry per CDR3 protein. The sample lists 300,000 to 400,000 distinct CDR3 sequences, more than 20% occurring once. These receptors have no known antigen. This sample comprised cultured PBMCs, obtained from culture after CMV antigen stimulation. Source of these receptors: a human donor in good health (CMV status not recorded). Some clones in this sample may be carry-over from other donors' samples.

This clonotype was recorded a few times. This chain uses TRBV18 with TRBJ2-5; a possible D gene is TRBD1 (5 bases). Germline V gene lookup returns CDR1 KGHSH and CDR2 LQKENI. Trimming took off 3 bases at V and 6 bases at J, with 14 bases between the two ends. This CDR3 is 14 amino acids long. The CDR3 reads CASSPKGFEKTQYF. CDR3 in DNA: TGTGCCAGCTCACCTAAGGGGTTCGAGAAGACCCAGTACTTC.

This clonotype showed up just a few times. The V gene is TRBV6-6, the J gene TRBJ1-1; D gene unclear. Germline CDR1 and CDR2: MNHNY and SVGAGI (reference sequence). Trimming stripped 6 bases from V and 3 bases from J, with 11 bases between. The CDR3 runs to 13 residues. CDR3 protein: CASSLGVDTEAFF. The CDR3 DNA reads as TGTGCCAGCAGCCTCGGAGTGGACACTGAAGCTTTCTTT.

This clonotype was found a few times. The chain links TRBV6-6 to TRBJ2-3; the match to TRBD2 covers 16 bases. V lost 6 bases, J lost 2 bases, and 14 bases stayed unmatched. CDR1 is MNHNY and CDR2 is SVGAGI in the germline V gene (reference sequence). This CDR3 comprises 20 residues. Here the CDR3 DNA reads TGTGCCAGCAGCCAAACCGGGACTAGCGGGAGGGCCTGGGACACAGATACGCAGTATTTT. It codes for CASSQTGTSGRAWDTDTQYF.

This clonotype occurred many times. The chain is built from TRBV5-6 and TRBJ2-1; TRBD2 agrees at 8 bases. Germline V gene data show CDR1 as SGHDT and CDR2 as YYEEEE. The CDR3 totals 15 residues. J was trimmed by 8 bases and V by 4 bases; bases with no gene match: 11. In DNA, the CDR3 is TGTGCCAGCAGCCCGCGAGCGGGAGTAGGTTATGAGCAGTTCTTC. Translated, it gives CASSPRAGVGYEQFF.

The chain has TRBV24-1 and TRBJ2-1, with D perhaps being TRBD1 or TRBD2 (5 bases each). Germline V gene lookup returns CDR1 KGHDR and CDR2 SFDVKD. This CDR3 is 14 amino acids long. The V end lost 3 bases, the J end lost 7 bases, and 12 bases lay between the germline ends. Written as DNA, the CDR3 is TGTGCCACCAGTGATCTGGGACGGCGTAATGAGCAGTTCTTC. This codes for CATSDLGRRNEQFF.

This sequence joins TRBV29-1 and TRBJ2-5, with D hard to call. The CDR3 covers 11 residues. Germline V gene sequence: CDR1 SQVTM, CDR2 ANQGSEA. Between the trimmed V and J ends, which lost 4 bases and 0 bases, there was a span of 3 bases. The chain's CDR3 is CSVVYQETQYF. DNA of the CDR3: TGCAGCGTTGTCTACCAAGAGACCCAGTACTTC.

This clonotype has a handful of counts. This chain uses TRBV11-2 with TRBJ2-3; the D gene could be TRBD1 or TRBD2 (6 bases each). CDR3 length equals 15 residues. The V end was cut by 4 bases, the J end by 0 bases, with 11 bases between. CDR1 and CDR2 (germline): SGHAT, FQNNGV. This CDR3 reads CASSSTGTSTDTQYF. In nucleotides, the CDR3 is TGTGCCAGCAGCTCCACAGGGACTAGCACAGATACGCAGTATTTT.

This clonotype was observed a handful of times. In DNA, the CDR3 is TGTGCCAGCAGCCCTTGGACAGGGAATGGCTACACCTTC. Its protein is CASSPWTGNGYTF. The V and J genes are TRBV7-2 and TRBJ1-2, with TRBD1 identical over 8 bases. This CDR3 has 13 residues. V gave up 5 bases and J gave up 6 bases; unmatched junction bases: 5. Germline CDR1 reads SGHTA; CDR2 reads FQGNSA.

The CDR3 DNA follows: TGTGCCAGCAGCTTAGCACTTGGGGTTAATGGCTACACCTTC. It translates to CASSLALGVNGYTF. This chain connects TRBV7-9 to TRBJ1-2; D gene ambiguous. V lost 0 bases to trimming and J lost 6 bases, with 11 bases between them. There are 14 residues in the CDR3. Germline V gives CDR1 SEHNR, CDR2 FQNEAQ (reference sequence).

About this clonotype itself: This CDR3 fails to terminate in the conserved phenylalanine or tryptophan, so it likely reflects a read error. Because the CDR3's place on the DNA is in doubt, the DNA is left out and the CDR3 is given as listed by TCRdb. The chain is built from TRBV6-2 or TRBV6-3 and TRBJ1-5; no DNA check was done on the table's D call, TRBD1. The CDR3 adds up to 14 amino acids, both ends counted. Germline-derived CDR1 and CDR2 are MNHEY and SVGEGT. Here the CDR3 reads CASSPGTGRQPQHV.

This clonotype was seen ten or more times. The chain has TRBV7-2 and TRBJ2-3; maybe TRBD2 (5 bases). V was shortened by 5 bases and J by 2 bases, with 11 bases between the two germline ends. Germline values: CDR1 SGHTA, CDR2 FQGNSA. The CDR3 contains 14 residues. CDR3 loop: CASSPERLTDTQYF. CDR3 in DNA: TGTGCCAGCAGCCCCGAGCGGCTCACAGATACGCAGTATTTT.

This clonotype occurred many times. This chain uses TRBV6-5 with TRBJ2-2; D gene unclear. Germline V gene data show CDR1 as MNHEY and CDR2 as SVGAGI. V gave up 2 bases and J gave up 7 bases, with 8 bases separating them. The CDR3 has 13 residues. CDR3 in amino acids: CASSYLSLGELFF. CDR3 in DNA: TGTGCCAGCAGTTACCTAAGTCTCGGGGAGCTGTTTTTT.

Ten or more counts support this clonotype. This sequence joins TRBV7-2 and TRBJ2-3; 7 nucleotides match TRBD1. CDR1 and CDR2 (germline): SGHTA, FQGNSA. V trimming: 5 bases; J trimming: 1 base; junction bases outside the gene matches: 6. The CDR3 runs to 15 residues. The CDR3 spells CASSQQGRRTDTQYF. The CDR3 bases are TGTGCCAGCAGCCAACAGGGGCGTCGCACAGATACGCAGTATTTT.

Here the CDR3 reads CASSSTGSSSYEQYF. CDR3 coding DNA: TGTGCCAGCAGCTCTACAGGGAGCAGCTCCTACGAGCAGTACTTC. The V and J genes are TRBV5-4 and TRBJ2-7; possibly TRBD1 for D (6 bases). Germline V CDR1 and CDR2: SGHNT, YYREEE (reference sequence). The CDR3 length is 15 residues. V gave up 3 bases and J gave up 0 bases, with 13 bases separating them.

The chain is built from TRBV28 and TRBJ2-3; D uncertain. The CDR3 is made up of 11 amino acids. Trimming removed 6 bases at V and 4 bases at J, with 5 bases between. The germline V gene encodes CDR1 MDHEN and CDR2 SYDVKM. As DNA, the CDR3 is TGTGCCAGCAGCCAGCCAGATACGCAGTATTTT. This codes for CASSQPDTQYF.

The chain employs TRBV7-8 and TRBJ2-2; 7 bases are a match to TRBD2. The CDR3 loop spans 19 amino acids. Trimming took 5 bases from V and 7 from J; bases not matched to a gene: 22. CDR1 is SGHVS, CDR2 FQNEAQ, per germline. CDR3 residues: CASSQFIIGGRAGYGELFF. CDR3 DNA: TGTGCCAGCAGCCAATTTATAATTGGGGGGAGGGCCGGGTACGGGGAGCTGTTTTTT.

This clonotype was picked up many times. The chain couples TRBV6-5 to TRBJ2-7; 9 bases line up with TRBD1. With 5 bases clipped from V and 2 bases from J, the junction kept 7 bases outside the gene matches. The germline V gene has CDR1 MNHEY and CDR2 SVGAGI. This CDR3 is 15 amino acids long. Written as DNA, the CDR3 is TGTGCCAGCAGTCACCCCGGGACAGGGACCTACGAGCAGTACTTC. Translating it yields CASSHPGTGTYEQYF.

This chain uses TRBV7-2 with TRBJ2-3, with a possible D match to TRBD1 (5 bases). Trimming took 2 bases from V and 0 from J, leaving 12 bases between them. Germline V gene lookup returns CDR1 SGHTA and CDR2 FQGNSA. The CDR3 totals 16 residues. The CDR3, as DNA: TGTGCCAGCAGCTTAATCCGGGCAGGGAGCACAGATACGCAGTATTTT. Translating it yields CASSLIRAGSTDTQYF. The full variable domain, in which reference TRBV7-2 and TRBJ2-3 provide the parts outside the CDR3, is GAGVSQSPSNKVTEKGKDVELRCDPISGHTALYWYRQSLGQGLEFLIYFQGNSAPDKSGLPSDRFSAERTGGSVSTLTIQRTQQEDSAVYLCASSLIRAGSTDTQYFGPGTRLTVL.

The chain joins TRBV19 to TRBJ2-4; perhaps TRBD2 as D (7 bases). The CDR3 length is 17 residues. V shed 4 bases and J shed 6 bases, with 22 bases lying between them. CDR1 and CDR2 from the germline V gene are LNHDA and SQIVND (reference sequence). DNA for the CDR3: TGTGCCAGTAGTAGAGGGGGGGGCGGGCGGGACGGAAACATTCAGTACTTC. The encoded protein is CASSRGGGGRDGNIQYF.

The CDR3 here is CASALSLTEEKLFF. CDR3 DNA sequence: TGTGCCAGCGCACTGAGTTTGACTGAGGAAAAACTGTTTTTT. V usage is TRBV3-1 and J usage is TRBJ1-4; D is undetermined. Germline-derived CDR1 and CDR2 are LGHDT and YNNKEL (reference sequence). V was clipped by 8 bases and J by 8 bases, with 18 bases between them. This CDR3 spans 14 amino acids.

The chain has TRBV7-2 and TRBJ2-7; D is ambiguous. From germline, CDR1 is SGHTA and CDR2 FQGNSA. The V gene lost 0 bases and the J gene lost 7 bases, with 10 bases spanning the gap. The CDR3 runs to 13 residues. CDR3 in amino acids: CASSLAPPREQYF. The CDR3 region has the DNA TGTGCCAGCAGCTTAGCCCCCCCCCGAGAGCAGTACTTC.

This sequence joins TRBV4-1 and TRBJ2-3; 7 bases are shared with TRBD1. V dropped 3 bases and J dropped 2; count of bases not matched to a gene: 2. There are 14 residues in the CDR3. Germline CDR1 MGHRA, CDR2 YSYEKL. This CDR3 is CASSQGQFTDTQYF. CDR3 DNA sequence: TGCGCCAGCAGCCAGGGACAGTTCACAGATACGCAGTATTTT.

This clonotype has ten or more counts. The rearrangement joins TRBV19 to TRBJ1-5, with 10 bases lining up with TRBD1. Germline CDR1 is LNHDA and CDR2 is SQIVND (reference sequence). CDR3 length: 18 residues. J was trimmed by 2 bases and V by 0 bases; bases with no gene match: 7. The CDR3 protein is CASSIEGGQGLRNQPQHF. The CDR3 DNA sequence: TGTGCCAGTAGTATAGAAGGGGGACAGGGGCTTCGCAATCAGCCCCAGCATTTT.

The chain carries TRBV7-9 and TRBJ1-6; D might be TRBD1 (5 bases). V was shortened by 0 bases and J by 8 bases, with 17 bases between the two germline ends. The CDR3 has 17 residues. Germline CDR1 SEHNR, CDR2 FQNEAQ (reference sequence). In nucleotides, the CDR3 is TGTGCCAGCAGCTTAGCCGCCGTGGGGGGTGGGGATTCACCCCTCCACTTT. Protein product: CASSLAAVGGGDSPLHF. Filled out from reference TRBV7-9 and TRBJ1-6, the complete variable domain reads DTGVSQNPRHKITKRGQNVTFRCDPISEHNRLYWYRQTLGQGPEFLTYFQNEAQLEKSRLLSDRFSAERPKGSFSTLEIQRTEQGDSAMYLCASSLAAVGGGDSPLHFGNGTRLTVT.

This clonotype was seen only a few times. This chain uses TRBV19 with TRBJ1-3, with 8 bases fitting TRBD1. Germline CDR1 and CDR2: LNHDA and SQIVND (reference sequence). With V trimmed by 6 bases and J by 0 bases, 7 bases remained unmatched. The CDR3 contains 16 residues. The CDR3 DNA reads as TGTGCCAGTAGATCGATAACAGGGGGCTCTGGAAACACCATATATTTT. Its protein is CASRSITGGSGNTIYF.

The CDR3 spells CASSTIAGGGETQYF. The CDR3 nucleotides are TGTGCCAGCAGTACCATAGCGGGAGGAGGCGAGACCCAGTACTTC. The chain is built from TRBV12-3 or TRBV12-4 and TRBJ2-5, with TRBD2 identical over 10 bases. The length of the CDR3 is 15 residues. After removal of 5 bases from V and 5 bases from J, the junction contained 8 bases not matched to a gene.

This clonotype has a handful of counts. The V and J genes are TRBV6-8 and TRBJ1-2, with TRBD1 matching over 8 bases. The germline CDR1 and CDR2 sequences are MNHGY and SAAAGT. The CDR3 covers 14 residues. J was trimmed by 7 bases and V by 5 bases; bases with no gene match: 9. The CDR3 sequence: CASSLPQGAGGYTF. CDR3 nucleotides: TGTGCCAGCAGTCTCCCCCAGGGGGCTGGTGGCTACACCTTC.